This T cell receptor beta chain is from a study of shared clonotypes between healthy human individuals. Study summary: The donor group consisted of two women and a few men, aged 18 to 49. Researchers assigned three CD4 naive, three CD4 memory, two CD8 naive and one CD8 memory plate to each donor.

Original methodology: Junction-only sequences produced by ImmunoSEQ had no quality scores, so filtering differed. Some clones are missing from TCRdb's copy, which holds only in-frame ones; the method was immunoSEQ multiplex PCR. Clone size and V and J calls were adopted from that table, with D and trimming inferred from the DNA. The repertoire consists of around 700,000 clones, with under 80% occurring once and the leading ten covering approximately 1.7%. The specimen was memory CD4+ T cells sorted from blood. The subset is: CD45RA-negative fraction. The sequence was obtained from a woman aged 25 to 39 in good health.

The CDR3, as DNA: TGTGCCAGCAGCCAAGATCGCGCCATAACAACCGGGGAGCTGTTTTTT. Its protein is CASSQDRAITTGELFF. The chain recombines TRBV4-2 with TRBJ2-2; D gene unclear. The V gene's germline CDR1 is LGHNA and CDR2 YNFKEQ. V lost 0 bases, J lost 5 bases, and 13 bases lay in between. The CDR3 has 16 amino acids.